One sample yielded the 13 T cell receptor beta chains listed below, sequenced in a study of T cells after yellow fever vaccination. A single record per CDR3 protein comes from TCRdb applying MiXCR to the 5' RACE reads. The top ten hold around 16% of the sample, which has hundreds of thousands of distinct CDR3 sequences, 21% seen once. Source: PBMCs, taken more than 20 days after the first yellow fever vaccination. Every receptor here comes from a young man who received the YFV17D yellow fever vaccine.

This rearrangement joins TRBV4-2 to TRBJ2-7; 12 nucleotides agree with TRBD2. Per germline, CDR1 LGHNA and CDR2 YNFKEQ. The CDR3 length is 16 residues. The V gene end was trimmed by 0 bases and the J gene end by 4 bases; junction bases not matched to a gene: 4. DNA of the CDR3: TGTGCCAGCAGCCAAGATTTCACTAGCGGGGGGTACGAGCAGTACTTC. Its translation: CASSQDFTSGGYEQYF.

The chain recombines TRBV11-2 with TRBJ1-2; TRBD1 is a possible D gene (6 bases). The V gene's germline CDR1 is SGHAT and CDR2 FQNNGV. This CDR3 region has 13 residues. V lost 3 bases to trimming and J lost 9 bases, with 14 bases between them. CDR3 residues: CASSLTGPMSYTF. In DNA form, the CDR3 reads TGTGCCAGCAGCTTGACAGGTCCTATGAGCTACACCTTC. Complete variable domain (other parts from reference TRBV11-2 and TRBJ1-2): EAGVAQSPRYKIIEKRQSVAFWCNPISGHATLYWYQQILGQGPKLLIQFQNNGVVDDSQLPKDRFSAERLKGVDSTLKIQPAKLEDSAVYLCASSLTGPMSYTFGSGTRLTVV.

This clonotype has a handful of counts. The chain has TRBV6-1 and TRBJ2-2; 8 nucleotides line up with TRBD2. The CDR3 extends over 17 amino acids. Germline trimming cut 5 bases from V and 4 bases from J; bases unmatched to any gene: 12. The germline gives CDR1 MNHNS, CDR2 SASEGT. The CDR3 bases are TGTGCCAGCAGTCCGGGGGGGGCGCCGGCAGTCACCGGGGAGCTGTTTTTT. Its translation: CASSPGGAPAVTGELFF.

The genes are TRBV29-1 and TRBJ2-7, with 8 positions matching TRBD1. V lost 5 bases to trimming and J lost 7 bases; unmatched junction nucleotides: 7. This CDR3 is built from 12 residues. CDR1 is SQVTM and CDR2 is ANQGSEA in the germline V gene. This CDR3 reads CSVRQGAREQYF. CDR3 coding DNA: TGCAGCGTTCGGCAGGGGGCGAGGGAGCAGTACTTC.

The chain joins TRBV4-3 to TRBJ1-1; D is possibly TRBD1 (6 bases). Germline CDR1 reads LGHNA; CDR2 reads YSLEER. The CDR3 runs 17 residues. Trimming stripped 1 base from V and 0 bases from J, with 15 bases between. The CDR3 sequence is CASSQVSWGQMNTEAFF. CDR3 DNA sequence: TGCGCCAGCAGCCAAGTTAGCTGGGGACAAATGAACACTGAAGCTTTCTTT.

The V and J genes are TRBV6-4 and TRBJ1-1; 9 bases line up with TRBD1. The germline gives CDR1 MRHNA, CDR2 SNTAGT. V lost 4 bases to trimming and J lost 1 base; unmatched junction nucleotides: 7. CDR3 size: 16 residues. Here the CDR3 reads CASSAQPGQGNTEAFF. The CDR3 nucleotides read TGTGCCAGCAGTGCCCAACCGGGACAGGGGAACACTGAAGCTTTCTTT.

The J gene is TRBJ1-4, the V gene TRBV6-1; D not certain. V shed 9 bases and J shed 0 bases, with 11 bases lying between them. Per the germline V gene, CDR1 is MNHNS and CDR2 is SASEGT. The CDR3 length is 14 residues. CDR3 in DNA: TGTGCCAGTGGGGAGCCTTCAACTAATGAAAAACTGTTTTTT. This gives the protein CASGEPSTNEKLFF.

This chain joins TRBV5-1 and TRBJ1-6; TRBD1 agrees at 7 bases. Germline V gene data show CDR1 as SGHRS and CDR2 as YFSETQ. This CDR3 spans 14 amino acids. The trim removed 4 bases at V and 10 bases at J, leaving 8 bases unmatched. CDR3 bases: TGCGCCAGCAGCAGAGACAGGGTTGACTCACCCCTCCACTTT. Amino acids: CASSRDRVDSPLHF.

In its sample, this clonotype was seen a few times. The chain recombines TRBV27 with TRBJ1-1; TRBD1 might be the D (6 bases). The V end was cut by 8 bases, the J end by 3 bases, with 19 bases between. The CDR3 runs 15 residues. Germline V CDR1 and CDR2: MNHEY, SMNVEV (reference sequence). Here the CDR3 DNA reads TGTGCCAGCCTTACGGCGGGGGCGGAATACACTGAAGCTTTCTTT. This translates into CASLTAGAEYTEAFF.

This clonotype was counted a few times. V gene TRBV12-3 or TRBV12-4 combines with J gene TRBJ1-2; tentatively, D is TRBD1 (5 bases). Trimming took 4 bases from V and 6 from J, leaving 12 bases between them. This CDR3 comprises 13 residues. This CDR3 reads CASSWRDSHGYTF. The CDR3 bases are TGTGCCAGCAGTTGGAGGGACTCGCATGGCTACACCTTC.

The chain has TRBV28 and TRBJ2-7; no reliable D call. Germline V gives CDR1 MDHEN, CDR2 SYDVKM. The CDR3 loop spans 16 amino acids. Trimming took off 7 bases at V and 0 bases at J, with 19 bases between the two ends. CDR3 residues: CASTTVSRLSSYEQYF. CDR3 sequence (DNA): TGTGCCAGCACTACCGTTTCGAGACTCAGCTCCTACGAGCAGTACTTC.

CDR3 sequence: CASSLTFPNEQFF. CDR3 coding DNA: TGTGCCAGCAGCTTGACTTTCCCAAATGAGCAGTTCTTC. The chain carries TRBV7-3 and TRBJ2-1; D gene ambiguous. V was clipped by 3 bases and J by 7 bases, with 10 bases between them. The germline gives CDR1 SGHTA, CDR2 FQGTGA. This CDR3 has 13 residues.

The chain has TRBV11-2 and TRBJ2-3, with D unclear. V was clipped by 5 bases and J by 6 bases, with 18 bases between them. Germline V gene sequence: CDR1 SGHAT, CDR2 FQNNGV. The CDR3 loop spans 15 amino acids. The CDR3 reads CASSRRLLGLDTQYF. Here the CDR3 DNA reads TGTGCCAGCAGCCGCCGCTTACTGGGGTTGGATACGCAGTATTTT.